One T cell receptor (beta chain) is described in this entry. Its antigen is as yet unknown. With V trimmed by 4 bases and J by 2 bases, 3 bases remained unmatched. This CDR3 comprises 13 residues. Germline loops: CDR1 SQVTM, CDR2 ANQGSEA. Clones were sequenced by immunoSEQ multiplex PCR, and TCRdb holds only the in-frame ones, with some missing. Here the sample spans around 400,000 clones, about four fifths being singletons. The treatment: about 20 received Ad26.COV2.S at low or high dose, single or two shots; about 5 received placebo; per-sample allocation not given. Samples were taken on day 63 after the first vaccine or placebo injection. This sample is part of a study of Ad26.COV2.S vaccination and SARS-CoV-2 variants. Points from the study as a whole: Compared with placebo recipients, vaccine recipients had higher spike-specific TCR breadth.

This chain joins TRBV29-1 and TRBJ2-7; TRBD1 agrees at 9 bases. This sample comprised peripheral blood, obtained in a trial of Ad26.COV2.S vaccine versus placebo. The sequence was collected from a person aged 18 to 65 who received the Ad26.COV2.S COVID-19 vaccine or a placebo. The CDR3 DNA reads TGCAGCGTTGGGACAGGGGAACCCTACGAGCAGTACTTC. Residues: CSVGTGEPYEQYF.